Below, one T cell receptor (beta chain) is given with its context. The antigen is not known. The CDR3 has 15 amino acids. The germline CDR1 and CDR2 sequences are SQVTM and ANQGSEA. V trimming: 7 bases; J trimming: 5 bases; junction bases outside the gene matches: 11. This sample was included in a study of response to subunit inactivated influenza vaccine. One entry per CDR3 protein results from TCRdb running MiXCR on the RT-PCR reads. The sample contains fewer than 700,000 distinct CDR3 sequences, 10% to 15% of which appear only once. Study conclusions and caveats: Every seasonal influenza vaccination brings in few new T cells, the authors suggested.

This specimen consisted of PBMCs from blood, obtained roughly 46 days after vaccination. This receptor was identified in a man aged 50 or older who received an inactivated influenza vaccine. The chain uses TRBV29-1 and TRBJ2-2; the match to TRBD2 covers 9 bases. CDR3 sequence (DNA): TGCAGCGGATCGATTGCGGGAGGGGGGACCGGGGAGCTGTTTTTT. Protein: CSGSIAGGGTGELFF.